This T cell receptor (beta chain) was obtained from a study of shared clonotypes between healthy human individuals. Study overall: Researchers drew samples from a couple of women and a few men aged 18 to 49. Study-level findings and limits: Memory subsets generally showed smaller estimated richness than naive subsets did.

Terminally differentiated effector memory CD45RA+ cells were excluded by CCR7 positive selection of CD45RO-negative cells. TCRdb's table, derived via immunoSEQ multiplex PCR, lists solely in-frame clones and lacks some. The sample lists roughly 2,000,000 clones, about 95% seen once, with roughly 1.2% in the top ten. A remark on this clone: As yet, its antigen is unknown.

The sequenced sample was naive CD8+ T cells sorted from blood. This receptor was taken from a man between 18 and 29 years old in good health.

The DNA for the CDR3 is TGCGCCAGCAGCCCGGGCGGGACAGGGGCACCCTACGAGCAGTACTTC. Amino acid sequence: CASSPGGTGAPYEQYF. The chain recombines TRBV4-3 with TRBJ2-7; 10 nucleotides line up with TRBD1. CDR3 length equals 16 residues. The J segment lost 2 bases and the V segment lost 4 bases, leaving 8 bases of the junction unmatched. Germline V gene lookup returns CDR1 LGHNA and CDR2 YSLEER.